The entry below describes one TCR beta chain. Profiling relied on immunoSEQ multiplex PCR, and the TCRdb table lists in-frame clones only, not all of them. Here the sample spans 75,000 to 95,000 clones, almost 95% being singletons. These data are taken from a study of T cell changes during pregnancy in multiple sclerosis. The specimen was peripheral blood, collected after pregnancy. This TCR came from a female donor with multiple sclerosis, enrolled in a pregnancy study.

The chain's CDR3 is CASSRDFNTGELFF. CDR3 nucleotides: TGTGCCAGCAGTCGGGACTTTAACACCGGGGAGCTGTTTTTT. The chain joins TRBV9 to TRBJ2-2; tentative D call: TRBD2 (6 bases). CDR1 and CDR2 (germline): SGDLS, YYNGEE. V lost 5 bases and J lost 2, with 10 bases in between. CDR3 length: 14 residues. The full variable domain, its missing parts supplied by reference TRBV9 and TRBJ2-2, is DSGVTQTPKHLITATGQRVTLRCSPRSGDLSVYWYQQSLDQGLQFLIQYYNGEERAKGNILERFSAQQFPDLHSELNLSSLELGDSALYFCASSRDFNTGELFFGEGSRLTVL.